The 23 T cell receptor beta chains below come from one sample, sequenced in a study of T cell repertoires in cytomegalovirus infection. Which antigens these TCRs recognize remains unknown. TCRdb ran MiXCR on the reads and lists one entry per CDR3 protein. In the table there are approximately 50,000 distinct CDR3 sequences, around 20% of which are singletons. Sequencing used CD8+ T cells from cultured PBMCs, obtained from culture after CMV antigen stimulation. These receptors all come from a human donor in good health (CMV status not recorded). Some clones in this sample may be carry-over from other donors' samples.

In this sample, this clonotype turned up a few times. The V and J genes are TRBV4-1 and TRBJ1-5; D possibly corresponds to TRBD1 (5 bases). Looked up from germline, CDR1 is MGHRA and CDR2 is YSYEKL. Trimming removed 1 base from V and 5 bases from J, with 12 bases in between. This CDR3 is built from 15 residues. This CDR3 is CASSQVLGGDQPQHF. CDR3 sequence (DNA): TGCGCCAGCAGCCAAGTTCTGGGGGGGGATCAGCCCCAGCATTTT.

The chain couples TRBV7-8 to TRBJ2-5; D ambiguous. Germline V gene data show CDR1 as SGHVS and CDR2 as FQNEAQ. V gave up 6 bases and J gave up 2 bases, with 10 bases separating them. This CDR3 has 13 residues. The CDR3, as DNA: TGTGCCAGCAGTCGGTGGGGTCAAGAGACCCAGTACTTC. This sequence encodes CASSRWGQETQYF. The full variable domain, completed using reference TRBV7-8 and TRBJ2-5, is GAGVSQSPRYKVAKRGQDVALRCDPISGHVSLFWYQQALGQGPEFLTYFQNEAQLDKSGLPSDRFFAERPEGSVSTLKIQRTQQEDSAVYLCASSRWGQETQYFGPGTRLLVL.

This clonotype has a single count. CDR3 sequence (DNA): TGTGCCAGCAGCCTTAACGGACAGACAATTAGGGAACAAGAGACCCAGTACTTC. Translating gives CASSLNGQTIREQETQYF. The chain joins TRBV7-2 to TRBJ2-5; a possible D gene is TRBD1 (6 bases). This CDR3 has 18 residues. Germline loops: CDR1 SGHTA, CDR2 FQGNSA. The germline V and J ends were trimmed by 5 bases and 2 bases, with 24 bases remaining between them.

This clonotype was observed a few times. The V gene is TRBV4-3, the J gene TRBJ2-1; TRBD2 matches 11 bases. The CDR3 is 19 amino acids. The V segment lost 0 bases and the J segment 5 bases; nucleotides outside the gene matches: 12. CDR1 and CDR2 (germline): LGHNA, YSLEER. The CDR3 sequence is CASSQEISGGAIRNNEQFF. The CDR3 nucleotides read TGCGCCAGCAGCCAAGAGATTAGCGGGGGGGCGATCCGTAACAATGAGCAGTTCTTC.

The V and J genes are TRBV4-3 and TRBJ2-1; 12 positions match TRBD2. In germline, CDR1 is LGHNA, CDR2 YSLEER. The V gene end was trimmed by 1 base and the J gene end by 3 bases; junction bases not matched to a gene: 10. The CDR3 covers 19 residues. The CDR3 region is CASSQGPATSGGNYNEQFF. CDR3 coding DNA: TGCGCCAGCAGCCAAGGGCCGGCGACTAGCGGGGGTAACTACAATGAGCAGTTCTTC.

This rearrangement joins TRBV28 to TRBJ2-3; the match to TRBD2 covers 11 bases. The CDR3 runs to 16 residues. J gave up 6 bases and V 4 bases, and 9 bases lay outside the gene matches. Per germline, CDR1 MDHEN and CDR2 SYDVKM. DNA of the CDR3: TGTGCCAGCAGTTCCCTGACTAGCGGGGTATTTGATACGCAGTATTTT. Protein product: CASSSLTSGVFDTQYF.

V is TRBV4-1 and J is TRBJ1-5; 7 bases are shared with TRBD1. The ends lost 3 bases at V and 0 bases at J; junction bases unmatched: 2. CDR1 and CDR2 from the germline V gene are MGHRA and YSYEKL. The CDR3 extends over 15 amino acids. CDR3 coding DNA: TGCGCCAGCAGCCAGGGACAGAGTAGCAATCAGCCCCAGCATTTT. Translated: CASSQGQSSNQPQHF.

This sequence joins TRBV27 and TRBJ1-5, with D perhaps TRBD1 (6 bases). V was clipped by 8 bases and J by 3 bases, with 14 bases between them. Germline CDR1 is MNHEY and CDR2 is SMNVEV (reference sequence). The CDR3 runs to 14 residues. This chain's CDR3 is CASGKGGSNQPQHF. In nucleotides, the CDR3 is TGTGCCAGCGGTAAGGGGGGGTCCAATCAGCCCCAGCATTTT.

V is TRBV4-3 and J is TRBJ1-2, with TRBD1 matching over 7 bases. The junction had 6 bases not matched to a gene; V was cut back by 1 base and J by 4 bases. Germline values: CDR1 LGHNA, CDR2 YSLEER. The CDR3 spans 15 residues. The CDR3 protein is CASSQAGTAGYGYTF. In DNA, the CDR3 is TGCGCCAGCAGCCAAGCCGGGACAGCGGGCTATGGCTACACCTTC.

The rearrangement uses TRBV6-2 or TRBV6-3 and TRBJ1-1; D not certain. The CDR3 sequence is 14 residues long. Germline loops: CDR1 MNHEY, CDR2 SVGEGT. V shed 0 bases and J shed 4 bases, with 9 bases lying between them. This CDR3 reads CASSYSSAATEAFF. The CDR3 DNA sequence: TGTGCCAGCAGTTACTCGAGCGCTGCCACTGAAGCTTTCTTT.

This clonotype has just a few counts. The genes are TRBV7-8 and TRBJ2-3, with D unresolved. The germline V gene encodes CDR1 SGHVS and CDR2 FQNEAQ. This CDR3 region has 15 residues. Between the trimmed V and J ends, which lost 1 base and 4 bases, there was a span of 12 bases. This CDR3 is CASSLDFTLPDTQYF. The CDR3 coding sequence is TGTGCCAGCAGCTTAGACTTTACCCTACCAGATACGCAGTATTTT.

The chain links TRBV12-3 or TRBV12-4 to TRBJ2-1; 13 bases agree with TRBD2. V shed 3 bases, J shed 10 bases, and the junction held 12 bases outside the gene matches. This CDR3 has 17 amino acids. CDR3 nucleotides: TGTGCCAGCAGTTTCTGGGGCACTAGCGGGGGGGCTGGAGAGCAGTTCTTC. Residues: CASSFWGTSGGAGEQFF.

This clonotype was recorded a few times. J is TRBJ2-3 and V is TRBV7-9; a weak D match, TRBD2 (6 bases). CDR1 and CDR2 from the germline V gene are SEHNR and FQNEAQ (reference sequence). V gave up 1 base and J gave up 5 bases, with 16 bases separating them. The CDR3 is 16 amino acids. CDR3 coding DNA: TGTGCCAGCAGCTTAGTTGTAGGAGGGCGAGGAGATACGCAGTATTTT. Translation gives CASSLVVGGRGDTQYF.

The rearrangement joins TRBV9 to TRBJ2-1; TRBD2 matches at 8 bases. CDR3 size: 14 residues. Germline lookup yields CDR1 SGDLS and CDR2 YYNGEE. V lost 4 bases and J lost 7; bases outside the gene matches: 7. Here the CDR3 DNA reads TGTGCCAGCAGCCCTTCGGGGGGGTTGAATGAGCAGTTCTTC. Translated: CASSPSGGLNEQFF. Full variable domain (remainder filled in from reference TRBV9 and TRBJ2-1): DSGVTQTPKHLITATGQRVTLRCSPRSGDLSVYWYQQSLDQGLQFLIQYYNGEERAKGNILERFSAQQFPDLHSELNLSSLELGDSALYFCASSPSGGLNEQFFGPGTRLTVL.

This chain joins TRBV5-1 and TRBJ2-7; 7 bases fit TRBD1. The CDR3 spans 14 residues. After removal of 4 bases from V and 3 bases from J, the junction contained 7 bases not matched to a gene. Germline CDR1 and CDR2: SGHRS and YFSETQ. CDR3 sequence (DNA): TGCGCCAGCAGCCTAGAGACAGGGCTCTACGAGCAGTACTTC. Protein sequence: CASSLETGLYEQYF.

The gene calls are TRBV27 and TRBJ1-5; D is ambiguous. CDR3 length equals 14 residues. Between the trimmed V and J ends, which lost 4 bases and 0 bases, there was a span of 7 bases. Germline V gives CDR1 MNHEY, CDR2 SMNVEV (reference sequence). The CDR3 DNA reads TGTGCCAGCAGTTGGTGGGGTAGCAATCAGCCCCAGCATTTT. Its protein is CASSWWGSNQPQHF.

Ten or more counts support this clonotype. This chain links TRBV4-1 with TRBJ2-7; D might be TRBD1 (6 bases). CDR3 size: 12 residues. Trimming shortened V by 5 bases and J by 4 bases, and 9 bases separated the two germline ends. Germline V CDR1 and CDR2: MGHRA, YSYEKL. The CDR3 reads CASSEQGYEQYF. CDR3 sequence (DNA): TGCGCCAGCAGCGAACAGGGATACGAGCAGTACTTC.

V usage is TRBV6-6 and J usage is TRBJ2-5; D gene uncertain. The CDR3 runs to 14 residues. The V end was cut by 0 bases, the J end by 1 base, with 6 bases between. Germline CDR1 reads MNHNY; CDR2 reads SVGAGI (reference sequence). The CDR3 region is CASSYSKTQETQYF. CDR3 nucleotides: TGTGCCAGCAGTTACTCGAAGACCCAAGAGACCCAGTACTTC.

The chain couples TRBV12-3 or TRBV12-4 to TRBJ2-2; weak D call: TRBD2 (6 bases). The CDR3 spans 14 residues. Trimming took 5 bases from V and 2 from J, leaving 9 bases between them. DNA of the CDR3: TGTGCCAGCAGTCCGGGACTTAACACCGGGGAGCTGTTTTTT. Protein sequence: CASSPGLNTGELFF.

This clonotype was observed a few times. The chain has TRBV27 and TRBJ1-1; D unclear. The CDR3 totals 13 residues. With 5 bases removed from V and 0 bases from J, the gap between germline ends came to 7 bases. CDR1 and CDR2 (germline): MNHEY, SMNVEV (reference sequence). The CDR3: CASSAHMNTEAFF. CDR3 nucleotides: TGTGCCAGCAGTGCCCACATGAACACTGAAGCTTTCTTT.

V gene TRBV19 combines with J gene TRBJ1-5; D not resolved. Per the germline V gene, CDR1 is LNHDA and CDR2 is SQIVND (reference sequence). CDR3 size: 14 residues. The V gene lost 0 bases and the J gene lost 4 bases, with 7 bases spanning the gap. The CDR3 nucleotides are TGTGCCAGTAGTATAGATCACGGTAATCAGCCCCAGCATTTT. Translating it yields CASSIDHGNQPQHF.

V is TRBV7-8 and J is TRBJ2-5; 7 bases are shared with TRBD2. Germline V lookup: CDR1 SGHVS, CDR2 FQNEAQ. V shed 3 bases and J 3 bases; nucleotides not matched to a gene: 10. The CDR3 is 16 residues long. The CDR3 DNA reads TGTGCCAGCAGCTTTCTTGCGGCGGGAGCGGAAGAGACCCAGTACTTC. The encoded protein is CASSFLAAGAEETQYF.

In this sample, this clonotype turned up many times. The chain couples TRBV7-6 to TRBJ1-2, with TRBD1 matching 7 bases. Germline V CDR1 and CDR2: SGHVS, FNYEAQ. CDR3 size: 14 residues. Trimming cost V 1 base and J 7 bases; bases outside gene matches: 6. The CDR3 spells CASSLESTGSGYTF. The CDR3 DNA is TGTGCCAGCAGCTTAGAGTCGACAGGGAGTGGCTACACCTTC.